This passage covers 16 T cell receptor beta chains from one sample sequenced in a study of shared clonotypes between healthy human individuals (dated by TCRdb to the early 2020s). The protocol used for the library was the immunoSEQ multiplex PCR assay. Imported from immuneACCESS, the table was reduced by TCRdb to in-frame sequences with V and J called. These copies leave out some clones; in studies compared against another copy, an unresolved V gene accounts for under half, and the cause of the remainder is not known. This sample holds hundreds of thousands of clones; 76% were observed only once. The ten most abundant clones make up approximately 12% of the sample. Sequenced input: PBMCs. All receptors derive from a woman in her forties in good health. Some clones in this sample may be carry-over from other donors' samples.

This clone has a single count. J is TRBJ2-1 and V is TRBV9, with 14 bases that match TRBD2. The V gene's germline CDR1 is SGDLS and CDR2 YYNGEE. J was trimmed by 1 base and V by 4 bases; bases with no gene match: 16. CDR3 length equals 21 residues. The CDR3 nucleotides are TGTGCCAGCAGCCTCACCCCTGGGACTAGCGGGGGACGAGGTTCCTACAATGAGCAGTTCTTC. It translates to CASSLTPGTSGGRGSYNEQFF.

The rearrangement links TRBV5-5 to TRBJ2-7; 12 positions match TRBD1. Germline trimming cut 0 bases from V and 9 bases from J; bases unmatched to any gene: 13. Germline CDR1 is SGHKS and CDR2 is YYEKEE (reference sequence). This CDR3 region has 17 residues. The CDR3 DNA reads as TGTGCCAGCAGCTTGGGGCTTCGTGGGACAGGGGGCCCCTGGCAGTACTTC. Its protein is CASSLGLRGTGGPWQYF.

V and J are TRBV10-3 and TRBJ2-7; the D gene is possibly TRBD1 (7 bases). Germline values: CDR1 ENHRY, CDR2 SYGVKD. The CDR3 is made up of 12 amino acids. The V and J ends lost 10 bases and 2 bases respectively, with 12 bases between them. For the CDR3, the DNA is TGTGCCACCACAGGGGAGGCCTACGAGCAGTACTTC. Its translation is CATTGEAYEQYF.

The chain carries TRBV23-1 and TRBJ2-7; D not resolved. TRBV23-1 is an open reading frame whose function is uncertain. The CDR3 sequence is 9 residues long. V lost 8 bases, J lost 3 bases, and 2 bases lay in between. CDR3 in amino acids: CASHYEQYF. DNA for the CDR3: TGCGCCAGCCACTACGAGCAGTACTTC.

This chain uses TRBV4-1 with TRBJ1-2; 8 positions match TRBD1. The CDR3 is made up of 14 amino acids. Germline V gene lookup returns CDR1 MGHRA and CDR2 YSYEKL. The ends lost 2 bases at V and 6 bases at J; junction bases unmatched: 5. The CDR3 bases are TGCGCCAGCAGCCAAAACAGGGGGTCGGATGGCTACACCTTC. Translating it yields CASSQNRGSDGYTF.

As to this clone: A much more abundant neighbour one base away suggests this may be a read error. The CDR3 does not end in the conserved phenylalanine or tryptophan, so this is likely a read error. The genes are TRBV29-1 and TRBJ1-2; unclear D gene. The CDR3 consists of 12 residues. The V end was cut by 7 bases, the J end by 7 bases, with 16 bases between. The germline V gene encodes CDR1 SQVTM and CDR2 ANQGSEA. CDR3 sequence: CSATFGLRGYTS. The CDR3 nucleotides are TGCAGCGCCACATTCGGATTACGTGGCTACACCTCC.

This chain uses TRBV7-2 with TRBJ2-1; 9 positions agree with TRBD1. After removal of 5 bases from V and 12 bases from J, the junction contained 14 bases not matched to a gene. CDR3 length equals 15 residues. Germline CDR1 SGHTA, CDR2 FQGNSA. CDR3 protein: CASSPSGQGPSGQFF. The CDR3 DNA sequence: TGTGCCAGCAGCCCCTCGGGACAGGGACCGAGCGGGCAGTTCTTC.

The genes are TRBV5-1 and TRBJ1-1; D ambiguous. The ends were cut back, 0 bases at V and 0 bases at J, with 9 bases in the middle. The CDR3 sequence is 15 residues long. Per the germline V gene, CDR1 is SGHRS and CDR2 is YFSETQ. CDR3 residues: CASSLGPNMNTEAFF. The CDR3 DNA reads TGCGCCAGCAGCTTGGGACCCAACATGAACACTGAAGCTTTCTTT.

V and J are TRBV19 and TRBJ1-2, with TRBD1 identical over 9 bases. This CDR3 is 14 amino acids long. Germline V gene data show CDR1 as LNHDA and CDR2 as SQIVND (reference sequence). Trimming took 6 bases from V and 4 from J; bases not matched to a gene: 6. The CDR3, as DNA: TGTGCCAGTAGCGCCGGACAGGGGCCCTATGGCTACACCTTC. Translating it yields CASSAGQGPYGYTF.

This clone was detected a few times. This may stem from a read error, because a much larger clone lies one nucleotide away. The CDR3 bases are TGTGCCAGTACCCGAGGACTAGCGGCAAATGAGCAGCTCTTC. It is translated as CASTRGLAANEQLF. The chain has TRBV19 and TRBJ2-1, with 10 bases identical to TRBD2. CDR1 and CDR2 from the germline V gene are LNHDA and SQIVND (reference sequence). This CDR3 comprises 14 residues.

The chain joins TRBV7-2 to TRBJ2-4; 9 bases are shared with TRBD2. Germline V CDR1 and CDR2: SGHTA, FQGNSA. The ends lost 5 bases at V and 6 bases at J; junction bases unmatched: 5. The CDR3 runs to 14 residues. The CDR3 is CASSLGLALNIQYF. CDR3 in DNA: TGTGCCAGCAGCCTGGGACTAGCCTTAAACATTCAGTACTTC.

The genes are TRBV19 and TRBJ2-3, with D unclear. Per the germline V gene, CDR1 is LNHDA and CDR2 is SQIVND (reference sequence). The CDR3 is 12 residues long. V was pared by 5 bases and J by 4 bases, with 7 bases between. In DNA form, the CDR3 reads TGTGCCAGTAGTCTCACAGCAGATACGCAGTATTTT. This encodes CASSLTADTQYF.

This chain uses TRBV6-1 with TRBJ1-1; 8 nucleotides line up with TRBD1. V dropped 5 bases and J dropped 2; count of bases not matched to a gene: 7. Germline CDR1 reads MNHNS; CDR2 reads SASEGT. The CDR3 spans 15 residues. Here the CDR3 DNA reads TGTGCCAGCAGTATCCGACAGGGGATCAACACTGAAGCTTTCTTT. Translating gives CASSIRQGINTEAFF.

This clone was seen only a few times. This sequence joins TRBV6-6 and TRBJ1-5, with D possibly being TRBD1 (6 bases). Germline V gene sequence: CDR1 MNHNY, CDR2 SVGAGI (reference sequence). The length of the CDR3 is 14 residues. Trimming left V 2 bases short and J 6 bases short, with 11 bases between. The CDR3 loop is CASSYGGARQPQHF. The CDR3 coding sequence is TGTGCCAGCAGTTACGGGGGGGCGCGTCAGCCCCAGCATTTT.

On this clone itself: Germline is not matched at one junction end, which may reflect a read error. Other DNA sequences in the same sample also yield this CDR3. The chain combines TRBV5-1 with TRBJ1-4; a possible D gene is TRBD1 (6 bases). CDR1 is SGHRS, CDR2 YFSETQ, per germline. This CDR3 comprises 17 residues. CDR3 in amino acids: CASSPTRQGSTNEKLFF. Here the CDR3 DNA reads TGCGCCAGCAGCCCCACCCGGCAGGGGTCAACCAATGAAAAACTGTTTTTT. Together with reference TRBV5-1 and TRBJ1-4, the CDR3 gives the full variable domain: KAGVTQTPRYLIKTRGQQVTLSCSPISGHRSVSWYQQTPGQGLQFLFEYFSETQRNKGNFPGRFSGRQFSNSRSEMNVSTLELGDSALYLCASSPTRQGSTNEKLFFGSGTQLSVL.

DNA for the CDR3: TGTGCCAGCAGCCCTACTCTCGAACAGGGGGCCTACAATGAGCAGTTCTTC. Amino acids: CASSPTLEQGAYNEQFF. The chain recombines TRBV7-3 with TRBJ2-1, with 8 bases lining up with TRBD1. The CDR3 contains 17 residues. Trimming took 5 bases from V and 2 from J; bases not matched to a gene: 11. Germline V gene sequence: CDR1 SGHTA, CDR2 FQGTGA.